Each of the 26 T cell receptor beta chains below was sequenced from the same sample in a study of T-cell memory formation after mild COVID-19. TCRdb processed the 5' RACE reads anew with MiXCR; each CDR3 protein has one entry. The sample consists of roughly 550,000 distinct CDR3 sequences, around 21% of them appearing once. Sequenced: PBMCs or a T cell subset sorted from them (not recorded which). Receptors originate from an adult woman who had mild COVID-19 (a few samples of this study predate the infection). Cell type and time point are not known.

The chain links TRBV30 to TRBJ1-3; a weak D match, TRBD1 (6 bases). Germline V gives CDR1 GTSNPN, CDR2 SVGIG (reference sequence). The CDR3 is 14 residues long. V was clipped by 2 bases and J by 4 bases, with 12 bases between them. In nucleotides, the CDR3 is TGTGCCTGGAGTACTACAGGGCCCGGAAACACCATATATTTT. Its protein is CAWSTTGPGNTIYF.

The sample holds a few counts of this clonotype. The genes are TRBV3-1 and TRBJ2-5; 7 nucleotides agree with TRBD2. This CDR3 spans 16 amino acids. After removal of 3 bases from V and 2 bases from J, the junction contained 9 bases not matched to a gene. Germline values: CDR1 LGHDT, CDR2 YNNKEL (reference sequence). In DNA form, the CDR3 reads TGTGCCAGCAGCCACATCACGGCTAGCGGACAAGAGACCCAGTACTTC. This sequence encodes CASSHITASGQETQYF.

The V and J genes are TRBV4-1 and TRBJ1-3; D is unresolved. Deletions cut 1 base from V and 1 base from J, with 11 bases between. The germline V gene encodes CDR1 MGHRA and CDR2 YSYEKL. There are 16 residues in the CDR3. CDR3 in amino acids: CASSQAIRRSGNTIYF. The CDR3 coding sequence is TGCGCCAGCAGCCAAGCTATAAGGAGATCTGGAAACACCATATATTTT.

The V call is TRBV4-3, the J call TRBJ2-2; 7 nucleotides align to TRBD2. The CDR3 loop spans 18 amino acids. The ends lost 4 bases at V and 6 bases at J; junction bases unmatched: 17. Germline assignment: CDR1 LGHNA and CDR2 YSLEER. CDR3 sequence: CASSPEGLAAPRAGELFF. CDR3 bases: TGCGCCAGCAGCCCGGAAGGTCTAGCGGCCCCGAGGGCCGGGGAGCTGTTTTTT.

J is TRBJ2-1 and V is TRBV24-1; TRBD1 matches at 8 bases. The V gene end was trimmed by 9 bases and the J gene end by 1 base; junction bases not matched to a gene: 1. CDR3 length: 13 amino acids. From germline, CDR1 is KGHDR and CDR2 SFDVKD. The CDR3 region has the DNA TGTGCCACCGGACAGGGTTCCTACAATGAGCAGTTCTTC. Translating it yields CATGQGSYNEQFF.

This clonotype was seen only a few times. This chain joins TRBV7-8 and TRBJ2-3, with D unclear. Germline V gives CDR1 SGHVS, CDR2 FQNEAQ. This CDR3 has 14 amino acids. Trimming removed 3 bases from V and 2 bases from J, with 9 bases in between. The CDR3 nucleotides are TGTGCCAGCAGCTTCCCCACGGTCACAGATACGCAGTATTTT. Its translation: CASSFPTVTDTQYF.

The rearrangement uses TRBV25-1 and TRBJ2-7; 7 bases line up with TRBD2. The CDR3 has 14 residues. V gave up 8 bases and J gave up 0 bases; unmatched junction bases: 7. The germline CDR1 and CDR2 sequences are MGHDK and SYGVNS. CDR3 in DNA: TGTGCCAGCGCGAGATCGGGGGGCTCCTACGAGCAGTACTTC. Protein sequence: CASARSGGSYEQYF.

This clonotype has more than one count but fewer than ten. V usage is TRBV11-3 and J usage is TRBJ1-1; the D gene is possibly TRBD1 (5 bases). V lost 5 bases to trimming and J lost 6 bases, with 16 bases between them. Germline V gene lookup returns CDR1 SGHNT and CDR2 YENEEA. There are 14 residues in the CDR3. CDR3 nucleotide sequence: TGTGCCAGCAGCGCACGGGACGGCGGCTCTGAAGCTTTCTTT. Encoded protein: CASSARDGGSEAFF.

The sample holds many counts of this clonotype. This chain connects TRBV7-2 to TRBJ2-3; D unclear. CDR1 is SGHTA, CDR2 FQGNSA, per germline. The CDR3 totals 12 residues. Deletions cut 6 bases from V and 3 bases from J, with 7 bases between. CDR3 coding DNA: TGTGCCAGCAGTTTCCCGACAGATACGCAGTATTTT. This gives the protein CASSFPTDTQYF.

The V call is TRBV2, the J call TRBJ2-7; D might be TRBD2 (5 bases). V lost 7 bases and J 2 bases, leaving 9 bases between the germline ends. Germline V lookup: CDR1 SNHLY, CDR2 FYNNEI. The CDR3 contains 12 residues. The CDR3 sequence is CASTEGTYEQYF. The DNA of the CDR3 is TGTGCCAGCACCGAGGGCACCTACGAGCAGTACTTC.

This clonotype has only a few counts. The chain carries TRBV20-1 and TRBJ2-3; TRBD2 matches at 15 bases. This CDR3 contains 16 residues. The germline CDR1 and CDR2 sequences are DFQATT and SNEGSKA (reference sequence). V was clipped by 3 bases and J by 5 bases; unmatched bases: 6. CDR3 loop: CSASGLAGGPQDTQYF. Written as DNA, the CDR3 is TGCAGTGCTAGCGGACTAGCGGGAGGGCCCCAAGATACGCAGTATTTT.

The sample holds a few counts of this clonotype. The chain recombines TRBV5-1 with TRBJ2-7; D is undetermined. Germline loops: CDR1 SGHRS, CDR2 YFSETQ. V lost 3 bases to trimming and J lost 1 base, with 8 bases between them. The CDR3 is 13 amino acids. The CDR3 DNA reads as TGCGCCAGCAGCTCTCTACCTTCCTACGAGCAGTACTTC. As protein: CASSSLPSYEQYF.

V usage is TRBV30 and J usage is TRBJ1-5; D uncertain. Trimming removed 5 bases at V and 1 base at J, with 12 bases between. CDR3 size: 14 residues. Germline V CDR1 and CDR2: GTSNPN, SVGIG (reference sequence). The CDR3 DNA reads as TGTGCCTGGTCAATGATCCTAAGCAATCAGCCCCAGCATTTT. Translation: CAWSMILSNQPQHF.

This clonotype has a handful of counts. The chain recombines TRBV7-2 with TRBJ2-7; D is undetermined. Germline V CDR1 and CDR2: SGHTA, FQGNSA. The germline V and J ends were trimmed by 3 bases and 3 bases, with 12 bases remaining between them. The CDR3 totals 14 residues. This CDR3 reads CASSFYGPRYEQYF. For the CDR3, the DNA is TGTGCCAGCAGCTTCTATGGACCCCGCTACGAGCAGTACTTC.

The chain has TRBV4-3 and TRBJ2-1; D remains unclear. Germline loops: CDR1 LGHNA, CDR2 YSLEER. The V end was cut by 0 bases, the J end by 8 bases, with 11 bases between. The CDR3 is 14 residues long. In nucleotides, the CDR3 is TGCGCCAGCAGCCAAGATAGGATATCGGATGAGCAGTTCTTC. It encodes CASSQDRISDEQFF.

This clonotype turned up a few times. V and J are TRBV7-9 and TRBJ2-4, with TRBD2 matching 8 bases. V lost 1 base and J lost 4; bases outside the gene matches: 3. Germline-derived CDR1 and CDR2 are SEHNR and FQNEAQ (reference sequence). There are 15 residues in the CDR3. CDR3 sequence: CASSLVREEKNIQYF. CDR3 nucleotides: TGTGCCAGCAGCTTAGTGCGGGAGGAGAAAAACATTCAGTACTTC. Full variable domain (remainder filled in from reference TRBV7-9 and TRBJ2-4): DTGVSQNPRHKITKRGQNVTFRCDPISEHNRLYWYRQTLGQGPEFLTYFQNEAQLEKSRLLSDRFSAERPKGSFSTLEIQRTEQGDSAMYLCASSLVREEKNIQYFGAGTRLSVL.

This clonotype was recorded a few times. The chain has TRBV6-1 and TRBJ1-5; 8 nucleotides agree with TRBD1. Unmatched junction bases numbered 5, after V lost 6 bases and J lost 4 bases. The germline gives CDR1 MNHNS, CDR2 SASEGT. This CDR3 has 14 residues. The CDR3 loop reads CASSYTGGNQPQHF. Written as DNA, the CDR3 is TGTGCCAGCAGCTATACAGGGGGGAATCAGCCCCAGCATTTT.

This clonotype has a handful of counts. The rearrangement links TRBV3-1 to TRBJ1-2, with 8 nucleotides matching TRBD1. CDR3 length: 17 residues. V lost 4 bases and J lost 3; bases outside the gene matches: 13. Germline CDR1 is LGHDT and CDR2 is YNNKEL (reference sequence). CDR3 protein: CASSPQGATYLHYGYTF. CDR3 nucleotide sequence: TGTGCCAGCAGCCCCCAGGGGGCTACCTACCTCCACTATGGCTACACCTTC.

In this sample, this clonotype turned up a few times. The chain combines TRBV5-1 with TRBJ2-7; D remains unclear. CDR3 length equals 16 residues. Deletions cut 1 base from V and 1 base from J, with 15 bases between. Per germline, CDR1 SGHRS and CDR2 YFSETQ. CDR3 loop: CASSLNQFTTSYEQYF. The CDR3 nucleotides read TGCGCCAGCAGCTTGAACCAGTTTACAACTTCCTACGAGCAGTACTTC.

In its sample, this clonotype was seen a few times. The chain links TRBV11-1 to TRBJ2-7; D possibly corresponds to TRBD2 (6 bases). Germline V CDR1 and CDR2: SGHAT, FQDESV (reference sequence). This CDR3 contains 17 residues. V was shortened by 0 bases and J by 1 base, with 16 bases between the two germline ends. CDR3 nucleotide sequence: TGTGCCAGCAGCTTAGCGCTCGCGGGACTCGGATCCTACGAGCAGTACTTC. Protein: CASSLALAGLGSYEQYF.

This clonotype has only a few counts. The chain employs TRBV12-3 or TRBV12-4 and TRBJ2-3; 7 nucleotides agree with TRBD2. The CDR3 length is 14 residues. V was pared by 4 bases and J by 5 bases, with 6 bases of the junction left unmatched. The CDR3 DNA reads TGTGCCAGCAGTTCGAGGACTAGTCTAGATACGCAGTATTTT. This gives the protein CASSSRTSLDTQYF.

There are a few counts of this clonotype. J is TRBJ2-3 and V is TRBV10-3; D uncertain. V shed 0 bases and J shed 0 bases, with 13 bases lying between them. This CDR3 spans 17 amino acids. CDR1 ENHRY and CDR2 SYGVKD come from the germline V gene. The CDR3 here is CAISESAGDTSTDTQYF. The DNA for the CDR3 is TGTGCCATCAGTGAGTCGGCAGGCGACACCAGCACAGATACGCAGTATTTT.

Many counts were recorded for this clonotype. V is TRBV9 and J is TRBJ2-5; no clear D. The germline CDR1 and CDR2 sequences are SGDLS and YYNGEE. This CDR3 region has 13 residues. Trimming took 0 bases from V and 2 from J, leaving 5 bases between them. The CDR3 sequence is CASSVDSQETQYF. CDR3 sequence (DNA): TGTGCCAGCAGCGTAGACAGTCAAGAGACCCAGTACTTC.

This clonotype has just a few counts. V is TRBV7-3 and J is TRBJ1-1; D is perhaps TRBD1 (5 bases). The CDR3 extends over 14 amino acids. With 1 base removed from V and 11 bases from J, the gap between germline ends came to 17 bases. CDR1 is SGHTA and CDR2 is FQGTGA in the germline V gene. CDR3 protein: CASSLMPGRDGAFF. The DNA of the CDR3 is TGTGCCAGCAGCTTAATGCCAGGGAGGGACGGCGCTTTCTTT.

This clonotype was detected ten times or more. The chain recombines TRBV7-9 with TRBJ1-1, with D unresolved. The germline gives CDR1 SEHNR, CDR2 FQNEAQ (reference sequence). V shed 2 bases and J shed 5 bases, with 21 bases lying between them. The CDR3 runs to 17 residues. The CDR3 loop reads CASSLKPRTRGWTEAFF. The CDR3 DNA reads as TGTGCCAGCAGCTTAAAGCCGAGGACCCGGGGTTGGACTGAAGCTTTCTTT.

The chain links TRBV5-1 to TRBJ1-2, with 8 nucleotides matching TRBD1. The CDR3 runs 13 residues. V dropped 4 bases and J dropped 8; count of bases not matched to a gene: 7. Per germline, CDR1 SGHRS and CDR2 YFSETQ. DNA of the CDR3: TGCGCCAGCAGCGCGGACAGGGTTAAAGGCTACACCTTC. Translation gives CASSADRVKGYTF. Full variable domain (remainder filled in from reference TRBV5-1 and TRBJ1-2): KAGVTQTPRYLIKTRGQQVTLSCSPISGHRSVSWYQQTPGQGLQFLFEYFSETQRNKGNFPGRFSGRQFSNSRSEMNVSTLELGDSALYLCASSADRVKGYTFGSGTRLTVV.